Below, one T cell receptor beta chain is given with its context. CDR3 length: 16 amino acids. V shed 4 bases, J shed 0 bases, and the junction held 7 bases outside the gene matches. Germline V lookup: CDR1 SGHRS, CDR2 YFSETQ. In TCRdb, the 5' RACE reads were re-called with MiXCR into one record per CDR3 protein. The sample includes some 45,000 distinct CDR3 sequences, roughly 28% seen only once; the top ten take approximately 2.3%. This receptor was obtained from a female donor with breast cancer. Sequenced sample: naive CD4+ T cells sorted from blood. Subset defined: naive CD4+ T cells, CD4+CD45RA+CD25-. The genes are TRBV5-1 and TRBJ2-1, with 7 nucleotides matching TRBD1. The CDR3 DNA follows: TGCGCCAGCAGCGAGGGACAGAGAAGCTCCTACAATGAGCAGTTCTTC. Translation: CASSEGQRSSYNEQFF.